Sequencing of this T cell receptor (beta chain) was carried out in a study of T cells in Graves' hyperthyroidism and ophthalmopathy. Looked up from germline, CDR1 is MNHNS and CDR2 is SASEGT. The V end lost 10 bases, the J end lost 4 bases, and 13 bases lay between the germline ends. This CDR3 comprises 13 residues. This clonotype was counted at least ten times. The TCR beta CDR3 regions underwent amplification using RNA transcripts as the source. A first-round RT-PCR of the TCR CDR3 used the HTBI primer set. TCRdb called the multiplex PCR reads again in MiXCR, with one record for every CDR3 protein. The top ten hold 30% to 35% of the sample, which has 250,000 to 300,000 distinct CDR3 sequences, roughly 15% seen once.

The TCR originated in a woman aged 45 to 65 with Graves' hyperthyroidism that later progressed to Graves' ophthalmopathy. The chain is built from TRBV6-1 and TRBJ2-2; maybe TRBD1 (5 bases). The sample was blood. CDR3 DNA: TGTGCCACCTCAATGCAGGGCACCGGGGAGCTGTTTTTT. Its translation is CATSMQGTGELFF.